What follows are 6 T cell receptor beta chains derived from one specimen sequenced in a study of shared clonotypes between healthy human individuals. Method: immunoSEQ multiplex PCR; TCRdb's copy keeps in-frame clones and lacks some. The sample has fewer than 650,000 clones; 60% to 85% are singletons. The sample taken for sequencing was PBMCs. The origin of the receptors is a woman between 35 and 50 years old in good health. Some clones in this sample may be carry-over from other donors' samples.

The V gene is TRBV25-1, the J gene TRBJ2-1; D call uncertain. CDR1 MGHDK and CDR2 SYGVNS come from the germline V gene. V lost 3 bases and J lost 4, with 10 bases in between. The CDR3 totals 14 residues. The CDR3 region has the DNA TGTGCCAGCAGTGAGGTTGGTATATACAATGAGCAGTTCTTC. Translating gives CASSEVGIYNEQFF.

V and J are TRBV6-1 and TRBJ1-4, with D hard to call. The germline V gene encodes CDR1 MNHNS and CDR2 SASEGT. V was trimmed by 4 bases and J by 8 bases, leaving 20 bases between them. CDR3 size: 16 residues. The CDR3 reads CASSVRLGGGEEKLFF. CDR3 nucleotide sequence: TGTGCCAGCAGTGTGCGTTTGGGTGGCGGCGAAGAAAAACTGTTTTTT.

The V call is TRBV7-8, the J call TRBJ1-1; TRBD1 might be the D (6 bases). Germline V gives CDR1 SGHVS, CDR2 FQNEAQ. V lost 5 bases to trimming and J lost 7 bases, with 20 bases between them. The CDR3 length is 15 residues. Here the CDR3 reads CASSLTGGRRVEAFF. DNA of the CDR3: TGTGCCAGCAGCCTTACCGGGGGCAGAAGGGTTGAAGCTTTCTTT. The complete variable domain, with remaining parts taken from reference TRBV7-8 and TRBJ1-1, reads GAGVSQSPRYKVAKRGQDVALRCDPISGHVSLFWYQQALGQGPEFLTYFQNEAQLDKSGLPSDRFFAERPEGSVSTLKIQRTQQEDSAVYLCASSLTGGRRVEAFFGQGTRLTVV.

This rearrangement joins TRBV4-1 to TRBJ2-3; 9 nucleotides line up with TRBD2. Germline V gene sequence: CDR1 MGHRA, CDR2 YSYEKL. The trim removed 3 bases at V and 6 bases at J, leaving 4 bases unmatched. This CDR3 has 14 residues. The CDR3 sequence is CASSHLSGSDTQYF. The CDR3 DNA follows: TGCGCCAGCAGCCATCTTAGCGGGAGTGATACGCAGTATTTT.

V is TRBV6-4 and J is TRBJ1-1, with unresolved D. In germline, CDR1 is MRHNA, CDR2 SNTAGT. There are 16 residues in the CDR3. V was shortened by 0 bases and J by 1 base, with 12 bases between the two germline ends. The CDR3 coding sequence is TGTGCCAGCAGTGACTCGAATGGGCACCAGAACACTGAAGCTTTCTTT. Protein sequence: CASSDSNGHQNTEAFF.

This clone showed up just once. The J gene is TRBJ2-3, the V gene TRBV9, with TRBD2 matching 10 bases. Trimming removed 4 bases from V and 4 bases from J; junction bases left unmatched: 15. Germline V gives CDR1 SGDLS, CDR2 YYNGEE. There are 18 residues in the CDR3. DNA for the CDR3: TGTGCCAGCAGCTTCTCCTTGGGGGCTAGCGGGGGTTCAGATACGCAGTATTTT. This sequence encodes CASSFSLGASGGSDTQYF.